One and the same sample provided the 10 T cell receptor beta chains below, sequenced in a study of blood T cell repertoires in COVID-19. Generated by immunoSEQ multiplex PCR, the TCRdb table keeps only in-frame clones and is missing some. The data hold around 450,000 clones, with 90% observed a single time. The source material was PBMCs or T cells enriched from blood (not recorded which). The receptors originated from a young man who had recovered from COVID-19.

J is TRBJ1-2 and V is TRBV28, with 11 bases matching TRBD1. The V gene end was trimmed by 5 bases and the J gene end by 4 bases; junction bases not matched to a gene: 3. CDR1 is MDHEN and CDR2 is SYDVKM in the germline V gene. The CDR3 is made up of 14 amino acids. CDR3 sequence reads: CASSAGTGGYGYTF. In DNA, the CDR3 is TGTGCCAGCAGTGCCGGGACAGGGGGCTATGGCTACACCTTC.

This clone was picked up a small number of times. The rearrangement uses TRBV9 and TRBJ1-3; 7 nucleotides agree with TRBD1. Germline V gene lookup returns CDR1 SGDLS and CDR2 YYNGEE. The CDR3 length is 17 residues. Trimming took 0 bases from V and 0 from J; bases not matched to a gene: 6. The DNA of the CDR3 is TGTGCCAGCAGCGTAGGGACAGGCCCTCTCTCTGGAAACACCATATATTTT. It is translated as CASSVGTGPLSGNTIYF.

This rearrangement joins TRBV5-1 to TRBJ2-2, with D possibly being TRBD1 (5 bases). Trimming cost V 1 base and J 4 bases, with 14 bases left between them. The CDR3 consists of 16 residues. Germline values: CDR1 SGHRS, CDR2 YFSETQ. DNA of the CDR3: TGCGCCAGCAGCTTGTCCCCCGGACAACTCACCGGGGAGCTGTTTTTT. It encodes CASSLSPGQLTGELFF.

This clone was picked up many times. The chain couples TRBV28 to TRBJ2-3, with TRBD2 matching 9 bases. CDR1 is MDHEN and CDR2 is SYDVKM in the germline V gene. This CDR3 is built from 15 residues. Trimming cost V 6 bases and J 0 bases; bases outside gene matches: 4. In DNA, the CDR3 is TGTGCCAGCAGGGTAACTAGCGGGAGCACAGATACGCAGTATTTT. This codes for CASRVTSGSTDTQYF.

A single count supports this clone. The rearrangement joins TRBV30 to TRBJ1-2; no clear D gene. The ends were cut back, 5 bases at V and 7 bases at J, with 14 bases in the middle. Looked up from germline, CDR1 is GTSNPN and CDR2 is SVGIG (reference sequence). The CDR3 length is 12 residues. CDR3 nucleotide sequence: TGTGCCTGGTACCTGGGGAGAAGTGGCTACACCTTC. Its translation is CAWYLGRSGYTF.

The CDR3 here is CASSLTVEVAGEDYTF. The CDR3, as DNA: TGTGCCAGCAGCTTAACGGTCGAAGTGGCAGGGGAAGACTACACCTTC. The V gene is TRBV11-2, the J gene TRBJ1-2; TRBD1 is a possible D gene (6 bases). Germline V gives CDR1 SGHAT, CDR2 FQNNGV. The V end was cut by 2 bases, the J end by 10 bases, with 23 bases between. This CDR3 is built from 16 residues.

The chain carries TRBV12-3 or TRBV12-4 and TRBJ1-5, with D possibly TRBD1 on 6 matching bases. V was trimmed by 7 bases and J by 4 bases, leaving 11 bases between them. This CDR3 comprises 13 residues. DNA of the CDR3: TGTGCCAGCACAAGGACAGCTAATCAGCCCCAGCATTTT. This encodes CASTRTANQPQHF.

The chain employs TRBV10-3 and TRBJ1-1; 7 bases are shared with TRBD1. CDR3 length equals 11 residues. Germline-derived CDR1 and CDR2 are ENHRY and SYGVKD. The V gene end was trimmed by 10 bases and the J gene end by 4 bases; junction bases not matched to a gene: 3. The CDR3 reads CATGTATEAFF. DNA of the CDR3: TGTGCCACCGGGACAGCCACTGAAGCTTTCTTT.

The chain links TRBV24-1 to TRBJ1-2; 8 bases match TRBD1. This CDR3 contains 15 residues. Per germline, CDR1 KGHDR and CDR2 SFDVKD. Unmatched junction bases numbered 8, after V lost 3 bases and J lost 6 bases. The CDR3 coding sequence is TGTGCCACCAGTGATGGGGCAGGGGGCGTCGATGGCTACACCTTC. It encodes CATSDGAGGVDGYTF.

This sequence joins TRBV15 and TRBJ1-5; 10 nucleotides match TRBD1. This CDR3 contains 15 residues. Germline assignment: CDR1 LNHNV and CDR2 YYDKDF (reference sequence). The trim removed 1 base at V and 11 bases at J, leaving 8 bases unmatched. CDR3 residues: CATSRGGQGKGAQHF. In DNA form, the CDR3 reads TGTGCCACCAGCAGAGGGGGACAGGGGAAAGGAGCCCAGCATTTT.